This record concerns one TCR beta chain sequence. Its antigen is not known. Profiled with immunoSEQ multiplex PCR; TCRdb holds only in-frame clones, not every one. This sample has 200,000 to 250,000 clones, with roughly 91% found just once. The data derive from a study of cytomegalovirus exposure and HLA in healthy donors. Looking at the study overall: The roughly 130 validation repertoires used the same platform as the approximately 700 first-cohort repertoires (as reported by a later analysis).

Looked up from germline, CDR1 is GTSNPN and CDR2 is SVGIG (reference sequence). This CDR3 is built from 11 residues. The V end lost 5 bases, the J end lost 3 bases, and 7 bases lay between the germline ends. Study-wide results and caveats: Both high specificity and high sensitivity reportedly marked the classifier's diagnosis of cytomegalovirus status. The authors confirmed in vitro that a few CMV-associated chains were specific for CMV antigens.

The sequence came from a woman younger than 30 in good health and CMV-seropositive. V and J are TRBV30 and TRBJ2-5; D is uncertain. The material sequenced was PBMCs. The chain's CDR3 is CAWGEEETQYF. CDR3 in DNA: TGTGCCTGGGGAGAGGAAGAGACCCAGTACTTC.